The 17 T cell receptor beta chains below all came from one sample that was sequenced in a study of a mutant IDH1 vaccine in newly diagnosed glioma. For these TCRs, the target antigens are not known. Sequencing used immunoSEQ multiplex PCR; TCRdb keeps in-frame clones, though not all of them. The profile shows 120,000 or so clones, over 75% of them singletons. Time point indicated: week 11, during vaccination. A 20-mer mutant IDH1 peptide at 300 ug was injected subcutaneously with topical imiquimod. Sequenced here: PBMCs, sampled from a glioma patient whose treatment included an IDH1 peptide vaccine. The receptors were gathered from a man aged 35 to 55 with glioma.

The chain has TRBV6-1 and TRBJ2-7; D remains unclear. CDR1 is MNHNS, CDR2 SASEGT, per germline. The CDR3 totals 14 residues. Trimming stripped 11 bases from V and 0 bases from J, with 17 bases between. CDR3 region: CASNRAPSSYEQYF. The CDR3 DNA reads as TGTGCCTCTAACCGGGCCCCGAGCTCCTACGAGCAGTACTTC.

The rearrangement links TRBV19 to TRBJ2-3; the match to TRBD1 covers 9 bases. The CDR3 is 15 amino acids. Germline assignment: CDR1 LNHDA and CDR2 SQIVND (reference sequence). Trimming removed 7 bases from V and 2 bases from J; junction bases left unmatched: 7. The CDR3 nucleotides are TGTGCCAGTACGATTCGGACAGGGGACACAGATACGCAGTATTTT. Its protein is CASTIRTGDTDTQYF.

The chain carries TRBV5-4 and TRBJ2-1, with D possibly being TRBD1 (6 bases). V was trimmed by 4 bases and J by 4 bases, leaving 24 bases between them. Germline CDR1 and CDR2: SGHNT and YYREEE (reference sequence). The CDR3 covers 18 residues. In nucleotides, the CDR3 is TGTGCCAGCAGCCTTGGAGGTAGATTTGGGGGCACTTACAATGAGCAGTTCTTC. Protein: CASSLGGRFGGTYNEQFF.

The gene calls are TRBV5-1 and TRBJ2-4, with unresolved D. The germline V gene encodes CDR1 SGHRS and CDR2 YFSETQ. The ends were cut back, 4 bases at V and 0 bases at J, with 23 bases in the middle. The CDR3 totals 19 residues. DNA for the CDR3: TGCGCCAGCAGCGCGAACCCGCTCCGTTCTCCTCTAGCCAAAAACATTCAGTACTTC. Translation gives CASSANPLRSPLAKNIQYF. The full variable domain, its missing parts supplied by reference TRBV5-1 and TRBJ2-4, is KAGVTQTPRYLIKTRGQQVTLSCSPISGHRSVSWYQQTPGQGLQFLFEYFSETQRNKGNFPGRFSGRQFSNSRSEMNVSTLELGDSALYLCASSANPLRSPLAKNIQYFGAGTRLSVL.

Details on this clone: Other DNA sequences from this sample encode an identical CDR3 as well. The CDR3 is CASTDATWGGYTF. DNA for the CDR3: TGTGCCAGCACCGATGCCACATGGGGGGGCTACACCTTC. This rearrangement joins TRBV7-9 to TRBJ1-2; tentative D call: TRBD1 (5 bases). The CDR3 spans 13 residues. V lost 7 bases and J lost 8, with 17 bases in between. From germline, CDR1 is SEHNR and CDR2 FQNEAQ (reference sequence).

With respect to this clone: The junction does not match germline at one end; this may be a read error. V and J are TRBV7-7 and TRBJ2-1; weak D call: TRBD1 (7 bases). The CDR3 contains 12 residues. Germline CDR1 is SSHAT and CDR2 is FNYEAQ (reference sequence). The CDR3 bases are TGTGCTAGCAGCCCAGGGGGGAATGAGCAGTTCTTC. This codes for CASSPGGNEQFF.

The V gene is TRBV30, the J gene TRBJ2-7, with D possibly matching TRBD2 (5 bases). With 2 bases removed from V and 0 bases from J, the gap between germline ends came to 11 bases. The CDR3 is 14 amino acids. CDR1 is GTSNPN, CDR2 SVGIG, per germline (reference sequence). The CDR3 reads CAWSFHRDSYEQYF. CDR3 DNA: TGTGCCTGGAGTTTCCACCGGGACTCCTACGAGCAGTACTTC.

This clone has just a few counts. The CDR3, as DNA: TGTGCCTGGAGTCCCGGACAGATTAATCAGCCCCAGCATTTT. It is translated as CAWSPGQINQPQHF. J is TRBJ1-5 and V is TRBV30; D is possibly TRBD1 (6 bases). V gave up 2 bases and J gave up 4 bases, with 12 bases separating them. The CDR3 loop spans 14 amino acids. From germline, CDR1 is GTSNPN and CDR2 SVGIG (reference sequence). Using reference TRBV30 and TRBJ1-5 for the parts outside the CDR3, the full variable domain is SQTIHQWPATLVQPVGSPLSLECTVEGTSNPNLYWYRQAAGRGLQLLFYSVGIGQISSEVPQNLSASRPQDRQFILSSKKLLLSDSGFYLCAWSPGQINQPQHFGDGTRLSIL.

A single count supports this clone. The chain couples TRBV6-5 to TRBJ2-7; 9 bases agree with TRBD1. V shed 5 bases, J shed 6 bases, and the junction held 11 bases outside the gene matches. The germline CDR1 and CDR2 sequences are MNHEY and SVGAGI. The CDR3 contains 15 residues. CDR3 in amino acids: CASSTLGTGLVEQYF. The CDR3 nucleotides read TGTGCCAGCAGTACTCTGGGGACAGGGCTGGTCGAGCAGTACTTC.

The chain carries TRBV19 and TRBJ2-7; TRBD2 matches 12 bases. V lost 3 bases and J lost 3; bases outside the gene matches: 9. Germline V lookup: CDR1 LNHDA, CDR2 SQIVND (reference sequence). The CDR3 length is 17 residues. The CDR3, as DNA: TGTGCCAGTAGTATCCCGCCCGGACTAGCGGGAAACTACGAGCAGTACTTC. It is translated as CASSIPPGLAGNYEQYF. The full variable domain, rest sourced from reference TRBV19 and TRBJ2-7, is DGGITQSPKYLFRKEGQNVTLSCEQNLNHDAMYWYRQDPGQGLRLIYYSQIVNDFQKGDIAEGYSVSREKKESFPLTVTSAQKNPTAFYLCASSIPPGLAGNYEQYFGPGTRLTVT.

This sequence joins TRBV6-5 and TRBJ2-7, with 8 bases lining up with TRBD1. The CDR3 has 15 residues. Germline V gene sequence: CDR1 MNHEY, CDR2 SVGAGI. Germline trimming cut 5 bases from V and 2 bases from J; bases unmatched to any gene: 8. DNA for the CDR3: TGTGCCAGCAGTCCGAGGACAGGGCTTCCCTACGAGCAGTACTTC. This gives the protein CASSPRTGLPYEQYF.

This clone was observed a handful of times. The chain recombines TRBV2 with TRBJ1-1; tentative D call: TRBD1 (5 bases). Trimming removed 6 bases at V and 7 bases at J, with 12 bases between. The CDR3 sequence is 12 residues long. CDR1 and CDR2 from the germline V gene are SNHLY and FYNNEI. This CDR3 is CASRNGGLEAFF. The CDR3 nucleotides read TGTGCCAGCAGGAACGGGGGACTTGAAGCTTTCTTT.

This clone was found a few times. The V call is TRBV6-5, the J call TRBJ2-2; 12 nucleotides match TRBD2. J was trimmed by 6 bases and V by 2 bases; bases with no gene match: 4. The CDR3 is made up of 16 amino acids. Germline V gives CDR1 MNHEY, CDR2 SVGAGI. The CDR3 sequence: CASSYLTSGRPGELFF. The DNA of the CDR3 is TGTGCCAGCAGTTACCTTACTAGCGGGAGGCCCGGGGAGCTGTTTTTT.

This rearrangement joins TRBV5-5 to TRBJ2-1; D may be TRBD1 or TRBD2 (5 bases each). Germline V CDR1 and CDR2: SGHKS, YYEKEE (reference sequence). V was pared by 5 bases and J by 1 base, with 13 bases between. The CDR3 totals 15 residues. DNA of the CDR3: TGTGCCAGCAGAAAGGGACCATCTTCCTACAATGAGCAGTTCTTC. Protein: CASRKGPSSYNEQFF.

J is TRBJ2-7 and V is TRBV7-9, with 8 bases that match TRBD1. The germline CDR1 and CDR2 sequences are SEHNR and FQNEAQ (reference sequence). Trimming at V came to 6 bases and at J to 1 base, leaving 8 bases not matched to a gene. This CDR3 spans 15 amino acids. The CDR3 region is CASSSPGQVSYEQYF. The DNA for the CDR3 is TGTGCCAGCAGTTCGCCGGGACAGGTGTCCTACGAGCAGTACTTC.

The chain recombines TRBV6-1 with TRBJ1-2; D is undetermined. The V and J ends lost 2 bases and 2 bases respectively, with 12 bases between them. Germline CDR1 is MNHNS and CDR2 is SASEGT. The CDR3 is made up of 15 amino acids. The CDR3 loop is CASSEMIGLNYGYTF. The CDR3 DNA sequence: TGTGCCAGCAGTGAAATGATCGGCCTGAACTATGGCTACACCTTC.

In this sample, this clone turned up once. CDR3 sequence: CASSLLNLGYEQYF. CDR3 DNA sequence: TGTGCCAGCAGCCTCCTAAATCTAGGTTACGAGCAGTACTTC. V usage is TRBV5-4 and J usage is TRBJ2-7, with D unclear. The germline V gene has CDR1 SGHNT and CDR2 YYREEE (reference sequence). V was shortened by 4 bases and J by 4 bases, with 15 bases between the two germline ends. The CDR3 sequence is 14 residues long.